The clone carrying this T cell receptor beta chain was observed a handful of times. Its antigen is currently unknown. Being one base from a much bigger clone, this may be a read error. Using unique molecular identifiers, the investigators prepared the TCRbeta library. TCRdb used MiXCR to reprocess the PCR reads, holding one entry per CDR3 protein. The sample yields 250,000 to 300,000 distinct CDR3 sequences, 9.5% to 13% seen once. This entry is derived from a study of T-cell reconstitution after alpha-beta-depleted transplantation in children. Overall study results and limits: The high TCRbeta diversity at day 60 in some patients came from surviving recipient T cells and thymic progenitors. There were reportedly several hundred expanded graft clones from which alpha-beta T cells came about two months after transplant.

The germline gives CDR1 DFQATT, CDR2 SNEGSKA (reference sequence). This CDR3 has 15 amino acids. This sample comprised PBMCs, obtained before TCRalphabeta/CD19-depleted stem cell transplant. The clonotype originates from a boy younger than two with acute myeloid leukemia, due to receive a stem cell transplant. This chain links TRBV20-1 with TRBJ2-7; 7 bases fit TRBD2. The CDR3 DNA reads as TGCTGTGCTAGAGTTCTGGGGCGGGAGTCGAGCGAGCAGTACTTC. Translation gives CCARVLGRESSEQYF.